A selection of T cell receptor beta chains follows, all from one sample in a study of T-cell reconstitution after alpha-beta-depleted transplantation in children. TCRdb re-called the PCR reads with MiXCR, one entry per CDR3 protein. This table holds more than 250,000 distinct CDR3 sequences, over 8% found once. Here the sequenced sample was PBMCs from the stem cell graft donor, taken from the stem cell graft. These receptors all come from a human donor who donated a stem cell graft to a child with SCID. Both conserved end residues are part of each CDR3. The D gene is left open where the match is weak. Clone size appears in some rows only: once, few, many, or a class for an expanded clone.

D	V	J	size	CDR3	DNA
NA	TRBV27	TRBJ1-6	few	CASSQDGIGPLPLHF	TGTGCCAGCAGCCAAGACGGGATTGGACCTCTGCCCCTCCACTTT
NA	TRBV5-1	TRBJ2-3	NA	CASRPGSTDTQYF	TGCGCCAGCAGACCCGGTAGCACAGATACGCAGTATTTT
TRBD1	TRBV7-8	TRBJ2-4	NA	CASSFWAGGQKNIQYF	TGTGCCAGCAGCTTTTGGGCAGGGGGCCAGAAAAACATTCAGTACTTC
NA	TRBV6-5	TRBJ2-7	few	CASSYSAGSYEQYF	TGTGCCAGCAGTTACTCGGCAGGGTCCTACGAGCAGTACTTC
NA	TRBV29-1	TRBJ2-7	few	CSAKDAGVLDEQYF	TGCAGCGCGAAAGATGCAGGGGTCTTGGACGAGCAGTACTTC
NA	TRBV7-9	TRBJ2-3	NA	CASSPTGGPRVDTQYF	TGTGCCAGCAGCCCGACCGGGGGCCCCCGCGTGGATACGCAGTATTTT
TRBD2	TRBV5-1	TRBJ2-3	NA	CASSLGLASGADTQYF	TGCGCCAGCAGCTTGGGGCTGGCTAGCGGGGCAGATACGCAGTATTTT
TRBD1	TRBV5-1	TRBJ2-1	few	CASSRGQGWNNEQFF	TGCGCCAGCAGCCGCGGACAGGGGTGGAACAATGAGCAGTTCTTC
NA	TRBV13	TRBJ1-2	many	CASKDFGRTGSFNSNYGYTF	TGTGCCAGCAAGGATTTCGGGCGCACAGGGAGTTTTAACTCTAACTATGGCTACACCTTC
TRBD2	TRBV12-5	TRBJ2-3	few	CASGFDQRGPGDTQYF	TGTGCTAGTGGTTTTGACCAGCGGGGGCCAGGGGATACGCAGTATTTT
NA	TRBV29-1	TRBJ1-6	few	CSVQGGPNSPLHF	TGCAGCGTGCAAGGGGGACCGAATTCACCCCTCCACTTT
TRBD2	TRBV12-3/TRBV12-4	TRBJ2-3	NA	CASSRTSGADTQYF	TGTGCCAGCAGCCGAACTAGCGGTGCCGATACGCAGTATTTT
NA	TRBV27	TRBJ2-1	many	CASSFTLGPYNEQFF	TGTGCCAGCAGTTTCACTCTAGGACCCTACAATGAGCAGTTCTTC
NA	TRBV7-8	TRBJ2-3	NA	CASGVGAQAFTDTQYF	TGTGCCAGCGGCGTAGGCGCTCAGGCGTTCACAGATACGCAGTATTTT
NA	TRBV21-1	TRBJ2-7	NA	CASSLRGTRPKAYEQYF	TGTGCCAGCAGCCTAAGAGGGACTCGGCCTAAAGCCTACGAGCAGTACTTC
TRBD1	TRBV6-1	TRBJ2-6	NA	CASRDGTGSSGANVLTF	TGTGCCAGCAGGGATGGGACAGGGAGCTCTGGGGCCAACGTCCTGACTTTC
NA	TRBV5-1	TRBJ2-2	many	CASSLTGAYTGELFF	TGCGCCAGCAGCTTGACCGGGGCTTACACCGGGGAGCTGTTTTTT
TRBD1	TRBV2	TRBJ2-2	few	CASRERTGGKGTGELFF	TGTGCCAGCAGGGAGCGGACAGGGGGAAAGGGGACCGGGGAGCTGTTTTTT
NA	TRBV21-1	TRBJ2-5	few	CASSTPDRGGETQYF	TGTGCCAGCAGCACCCCGGACAGGGGAGGAGAGACCCAGTACTTC
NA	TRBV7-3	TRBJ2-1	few	CASSIDGGLSYNEQFF	TGTGCCAGCAGCATAGACGGCGGCCTCTCCTACAATGAGCAGTTCTTC
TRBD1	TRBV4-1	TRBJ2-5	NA	CASSVRQGWLETQYF	TGCGCCAGCAGCGTTCGACAGGGTTGGTTGGAGACCCAGTACTTC
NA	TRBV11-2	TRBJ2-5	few	CASSHQEGSPLRPIKETQYF	TGTGCCAGCAGCCATCAGGAGGGATCTCCCCTCAGGCCCATCAAAGAGACCCAGTACTTC
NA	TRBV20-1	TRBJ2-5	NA	CSARAAETQYF	TGCAGTGCTAGGGCCGCTGAGACCCAGTACTTC
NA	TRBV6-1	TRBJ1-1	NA	CASSASMTRGNTEAFF	TGTGCCAGCAGTGCCAGCATGACGAGGGGGAACACTGAAGCTTTCTTT
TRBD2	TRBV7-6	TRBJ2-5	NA	CATSYLAGSETQYF	TGTGCCACCAGCTATTTAGCGGGGTCGGAGACCCAGTACTTC
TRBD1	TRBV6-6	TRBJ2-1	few	CASRDTGADEQFF	TGTGCCAGCAGGGACACAGGGGCTGATGAGCAGTTCTTC
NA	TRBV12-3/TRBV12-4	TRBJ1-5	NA	CASSSPGPQHF	TGTGCCAGCAGTTCCCCAGGGCCCCAGCATTTT
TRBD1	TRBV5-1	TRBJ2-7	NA	CASSLLGGQGSFSEQYF	TGCGCCAGCAGCTTGTTAGGAGGACAGGGGTCTTTCTCCGAGCAGTACTTC
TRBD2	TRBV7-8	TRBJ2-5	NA	CASSLGWGGETQYF	TGTGCCAGCAGCTTAGGTTGGGGGGGAGAGACCCAGTACTTC
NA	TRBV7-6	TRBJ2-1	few	CASSLGLTNEQFF	TGTGCCAGCAGCTTAGGGCTAACAAATGAGCAGTTCTTC
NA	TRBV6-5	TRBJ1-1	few	CASSYSGSLEAFF	TGTGCCAGCAGTTACTCTGGCAGTCTCGAAGCTTTCTTT
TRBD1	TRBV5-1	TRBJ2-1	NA	CASSGGHGTVYNEQFF	TGCGCCAGCAGCGGGGGACATGGGACAGTTTACAATGAGCAGTTCTTC
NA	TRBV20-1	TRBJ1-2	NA	CSAQAQTNYGYTF	TGCAGTGCTCAGGCGCAGACTAACTATGGCTACACCTTC
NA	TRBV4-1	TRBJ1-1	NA	CASSQVDLGFMNTEAFF	TGCGCCAGCAGCCAAGTCGATCTGGGTTTCATGAACACTGAAGCTTTCTTT
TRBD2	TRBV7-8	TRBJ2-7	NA	CASSLESRGGPSSYEQYF	TGTGCCAGCAGCTTAGAATCCCGGGGGGGCCCCAGCTCCTACGAGCAGTACTTC
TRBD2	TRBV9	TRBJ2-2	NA	CASRGGRIGELFF	TGTGCCAGCAGGGGAGGGCGGATCGGGGAGCTGTTTTTT
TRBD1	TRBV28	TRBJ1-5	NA	CASMIGQGWQPQHF	TGTGCCAGCATGATAGGACAGGGATGGCAGCCCCAGCATTTT